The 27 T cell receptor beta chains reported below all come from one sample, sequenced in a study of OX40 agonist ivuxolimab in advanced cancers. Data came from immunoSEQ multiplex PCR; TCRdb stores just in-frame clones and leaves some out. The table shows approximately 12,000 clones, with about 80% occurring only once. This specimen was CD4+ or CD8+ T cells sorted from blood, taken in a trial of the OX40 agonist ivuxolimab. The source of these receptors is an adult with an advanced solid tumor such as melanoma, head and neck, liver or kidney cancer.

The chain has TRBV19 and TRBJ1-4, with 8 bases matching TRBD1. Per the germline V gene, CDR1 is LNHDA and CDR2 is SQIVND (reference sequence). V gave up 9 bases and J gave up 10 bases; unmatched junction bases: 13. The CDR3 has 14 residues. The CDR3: CASTQGASGGKLFF. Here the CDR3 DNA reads TGTGCCAGCACGCAGGGGGCCTCGGGGGGAAAACTGTTTTTT.

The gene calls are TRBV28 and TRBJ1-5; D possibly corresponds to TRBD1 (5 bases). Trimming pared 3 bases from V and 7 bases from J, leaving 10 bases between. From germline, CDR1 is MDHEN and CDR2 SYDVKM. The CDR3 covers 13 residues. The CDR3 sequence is CASSFREGQPQHF. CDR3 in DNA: TGTGCCAGCAGTTTCAGGGAAGGCCAGCCCCAGCATTTT.

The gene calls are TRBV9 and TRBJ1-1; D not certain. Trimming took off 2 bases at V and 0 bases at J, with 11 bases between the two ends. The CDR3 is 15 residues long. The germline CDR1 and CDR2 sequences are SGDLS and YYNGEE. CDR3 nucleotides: TGTGCCAGCAGCGTCTCGTCCGGGATGAACACTGAAGCTTTCTTT. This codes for CASSVSSGMNTEAFF. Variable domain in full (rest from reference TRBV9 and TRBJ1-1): DSGVTQTPKHLITATGQRVTLRCSPRSGDLSVYWYQQSLDQGLQFLIQYYNGEERAKGNILERFSAQQFPDLHSELNLSSLELGDSALYFCASSVSSGMNTEAFFGQGTRLTVV.

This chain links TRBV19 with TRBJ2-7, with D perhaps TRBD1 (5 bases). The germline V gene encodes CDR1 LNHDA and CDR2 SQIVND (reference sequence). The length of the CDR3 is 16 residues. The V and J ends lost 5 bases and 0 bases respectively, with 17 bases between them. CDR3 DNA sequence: TGTGCCAGTAGTGTCAGTAACAGGATGAGCTCCTACGAGCAGTACTTC. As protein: CASSVSNRMSSYEQYF.

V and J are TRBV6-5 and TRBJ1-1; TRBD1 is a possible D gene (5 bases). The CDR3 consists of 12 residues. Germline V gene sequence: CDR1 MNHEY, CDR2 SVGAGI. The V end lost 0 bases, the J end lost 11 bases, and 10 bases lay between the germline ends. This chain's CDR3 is CASSYSGDGAFF. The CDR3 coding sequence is TGTGCCAGCAGTTACTCGGGGGACGGGGCTTTCTTT.

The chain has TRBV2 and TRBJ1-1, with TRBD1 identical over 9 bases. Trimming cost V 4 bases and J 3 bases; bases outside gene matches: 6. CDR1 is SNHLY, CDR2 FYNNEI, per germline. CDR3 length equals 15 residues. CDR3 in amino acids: CASSGNRGPDTEAFF. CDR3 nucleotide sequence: TGTGCCAGCAGTGGGAACAGGGGGCCGGACACTGAAGCTTTCTTT. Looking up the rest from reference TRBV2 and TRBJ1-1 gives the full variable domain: EPEVTQTPSHQVTQMGQEVILRCVPISNHLYFYWYRQILGQKVEFLVSFYNNEISEKSEIFDDQFSVERPDGSNFTLKIRSTKLEDSAMYFCASSGNRGPDTEAFFGQGTRLTVV.

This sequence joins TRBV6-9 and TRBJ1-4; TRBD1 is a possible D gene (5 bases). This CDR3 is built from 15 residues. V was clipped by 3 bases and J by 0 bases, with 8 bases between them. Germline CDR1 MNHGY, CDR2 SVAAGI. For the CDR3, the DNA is TGTGCCAGCAGTTACGACAGATCAACTAATGAAAAACTGTTTTTT. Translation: CASSYDRSTNEKLFF.

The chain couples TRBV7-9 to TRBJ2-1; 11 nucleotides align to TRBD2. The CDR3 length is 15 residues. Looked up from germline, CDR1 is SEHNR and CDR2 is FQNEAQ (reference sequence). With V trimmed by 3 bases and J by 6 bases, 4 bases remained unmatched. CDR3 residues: CASSFASGGLNEQFF. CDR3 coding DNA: TGTGCCAGCAGCTTCGCTAGCGGGGGGCTCAATGAGCAGTTCTTC.

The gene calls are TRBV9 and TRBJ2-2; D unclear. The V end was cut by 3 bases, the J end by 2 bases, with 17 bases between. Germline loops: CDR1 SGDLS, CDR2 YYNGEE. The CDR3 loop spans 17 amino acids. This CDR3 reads CASSAPSGYPNTGELFF. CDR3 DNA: TGTGCCAGCAGCGCACCTTCGGGCTACCCAAACACCGGGGAGCTGTTTTTT.

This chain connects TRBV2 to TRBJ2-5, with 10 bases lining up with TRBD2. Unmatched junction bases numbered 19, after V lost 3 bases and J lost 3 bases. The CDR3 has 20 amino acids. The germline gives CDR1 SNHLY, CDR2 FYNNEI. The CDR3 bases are TGTGCCAGCAGTGATCCCCGTAAGCGGGGGGGCCTTAACGAGAAAGAGACCCAGTACTTC. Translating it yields CASSDPRKRGGLNEKETQYF.

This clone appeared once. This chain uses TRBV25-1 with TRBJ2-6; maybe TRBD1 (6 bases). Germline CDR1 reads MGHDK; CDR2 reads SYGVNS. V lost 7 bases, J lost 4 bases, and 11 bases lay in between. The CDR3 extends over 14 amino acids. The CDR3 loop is CASIQGSGANVLTF. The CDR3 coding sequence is TGTGCCAGCATCCAGGGGTCCGGGGCCAACGTCCTGACTTTC.

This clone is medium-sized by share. The CDR3 DNA reads as TGTGCCAGCAGCGGAATAGCGGGAGCCTACAATGAGCAGTTCTTC. Encoded protein: CASSGIAGAYNEQFF. The V gene is TRBV9, the J gene TRBJ2-1, with 9 bases aligning to TRBD2. The V gene end was trimmed by 3 bases and the J gene end by 2 bases; junction bases not matched to a gene: 3. This CDR3 spans 15 amino acids. CDR1 and CDR2 (germline): SGDLS, YYNGEE.

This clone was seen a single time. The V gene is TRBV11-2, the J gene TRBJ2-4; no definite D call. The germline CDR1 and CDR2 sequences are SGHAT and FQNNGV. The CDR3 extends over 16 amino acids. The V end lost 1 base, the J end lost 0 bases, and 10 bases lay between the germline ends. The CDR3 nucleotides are TGTGCCAGCAGCTTAGTGGGGATATTAGCCAAAAACATTCAGTACTTC. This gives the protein CASSLVGILAKNIQYF. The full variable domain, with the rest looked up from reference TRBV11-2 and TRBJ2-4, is EAGVAQSPRYKIIEKRQSVAFWCNPISGHATLYWYQQILGQGPKLLIQFQNNGVVDDSQLPKDRFSAERLKGVDSTLKIQPAKLEDSAVYLCASSLVGILAKNIQYFGAGTRLSVL.

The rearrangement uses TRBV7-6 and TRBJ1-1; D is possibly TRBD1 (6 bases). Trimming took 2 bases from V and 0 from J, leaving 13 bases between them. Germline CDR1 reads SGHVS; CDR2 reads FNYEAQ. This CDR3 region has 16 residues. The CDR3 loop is CASSLNHRVMNTEAFF. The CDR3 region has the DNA TGTGCCAGCAGCTTAAACCACAGGGTGATGAACACTGAAGCTTTCTTT.

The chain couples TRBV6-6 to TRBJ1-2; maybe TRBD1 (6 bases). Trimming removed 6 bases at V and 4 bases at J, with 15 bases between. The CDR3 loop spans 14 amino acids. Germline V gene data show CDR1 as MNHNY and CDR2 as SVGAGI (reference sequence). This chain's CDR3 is CASSPGQISYGYTF. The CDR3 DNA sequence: TGTGCCAGCAGCCCTGGACAGATATCCTATGGCTACACCTTC.

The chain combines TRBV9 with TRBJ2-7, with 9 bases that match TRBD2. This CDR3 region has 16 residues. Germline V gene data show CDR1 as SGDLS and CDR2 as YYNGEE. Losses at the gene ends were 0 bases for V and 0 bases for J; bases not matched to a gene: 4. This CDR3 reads CASSVESSGDSYEQYF. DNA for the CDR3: TGTGCCAGCAGCGTAGAATCTAGCGGGGACTCCTACGAGCAGTACTTC.

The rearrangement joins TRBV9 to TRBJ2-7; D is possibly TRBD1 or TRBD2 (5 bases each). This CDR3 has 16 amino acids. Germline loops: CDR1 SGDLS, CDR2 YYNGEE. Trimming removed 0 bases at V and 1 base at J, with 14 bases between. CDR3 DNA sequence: TGTGCCAGCAGCGTAGGGCAGGGAGATTCGTCCTACGAGCAGTACTTC. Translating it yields CASSVGQGDSSYEQYF.

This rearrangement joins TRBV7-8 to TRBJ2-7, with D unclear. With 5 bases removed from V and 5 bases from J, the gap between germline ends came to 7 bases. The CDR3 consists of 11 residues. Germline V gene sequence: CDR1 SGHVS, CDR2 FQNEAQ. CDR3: CASSLRHEQYF. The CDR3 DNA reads TGTGCCAGCAGCCTCCGACACGAGCAGTACTTC.

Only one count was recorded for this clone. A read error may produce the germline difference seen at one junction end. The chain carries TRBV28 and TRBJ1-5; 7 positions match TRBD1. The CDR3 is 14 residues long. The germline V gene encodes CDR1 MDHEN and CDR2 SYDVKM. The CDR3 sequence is CASTLDRADQPQHF. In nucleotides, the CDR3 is TGTGCCAGCACTTTAGACAGGGCCGATCAGCCCCAGCATTTT.

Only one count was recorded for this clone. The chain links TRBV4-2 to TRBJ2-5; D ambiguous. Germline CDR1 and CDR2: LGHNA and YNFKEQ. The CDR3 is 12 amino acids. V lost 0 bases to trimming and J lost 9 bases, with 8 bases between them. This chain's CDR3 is CASSQDGVAQYF. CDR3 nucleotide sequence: TGTGCCAGCAGCCAAGATGGAGTGGCCCAGTACTTC.

The CDR3: CASSWGRSGNTIYF. The CDR3 nucleotides are TGTGCCAGCAGCTGGGGCCGCTCTGGAAACACCATATATTTT. The V and J genes are TRBV5-4 and TRBJ1-3, with D possibly matching TRBD1 (5 bases). CDR1 SGHNT and CDR2 YYREEE come from the germline V gene (reference sequence). V lost 3 bases and J 0 bases, leaving 7 bases between the germline ends. The CDR3 sequence is 14 residues long.

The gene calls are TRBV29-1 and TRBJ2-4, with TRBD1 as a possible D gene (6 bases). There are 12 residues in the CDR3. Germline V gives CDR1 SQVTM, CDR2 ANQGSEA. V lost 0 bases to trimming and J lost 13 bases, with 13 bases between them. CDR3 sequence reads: CSVEDRQDSQYF. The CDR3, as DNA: TGCAGCGTTGAAGATAGGCAGGACAGCCAGTACTTC.

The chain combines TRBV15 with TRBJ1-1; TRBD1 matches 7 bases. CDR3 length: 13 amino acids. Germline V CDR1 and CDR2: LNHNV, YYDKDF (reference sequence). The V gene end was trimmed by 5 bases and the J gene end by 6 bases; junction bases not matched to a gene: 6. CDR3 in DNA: TGTGCCACCAGCCCACAGGGGAAACCTGAAGCTTTCTTT. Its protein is CATSPQGKPEAFF.

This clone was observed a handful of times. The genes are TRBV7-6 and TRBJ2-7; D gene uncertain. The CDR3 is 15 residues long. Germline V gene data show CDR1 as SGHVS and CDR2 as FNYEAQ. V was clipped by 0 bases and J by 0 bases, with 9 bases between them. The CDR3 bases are TGTGCCAGCAGCTTAGCGGACGGGCACTCCTACGAGCAGTACTTC. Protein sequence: CASSLADGHSYEQYF.

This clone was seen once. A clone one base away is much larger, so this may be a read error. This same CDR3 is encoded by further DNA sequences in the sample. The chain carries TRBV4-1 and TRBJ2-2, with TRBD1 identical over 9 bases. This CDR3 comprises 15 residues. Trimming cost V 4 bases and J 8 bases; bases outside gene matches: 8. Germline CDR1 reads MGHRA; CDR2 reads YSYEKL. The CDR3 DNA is TGCGCCAGCAGCCGGGGACAGGGAGGGACTGGGGAGCTGTTTTTT. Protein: CASSRGQGGTGELFF.

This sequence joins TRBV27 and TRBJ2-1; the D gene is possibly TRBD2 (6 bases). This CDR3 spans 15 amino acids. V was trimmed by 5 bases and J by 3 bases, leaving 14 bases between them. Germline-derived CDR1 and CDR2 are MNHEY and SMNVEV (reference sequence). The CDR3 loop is CASSLRSGLYNEQFF. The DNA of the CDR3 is TGTGCCAGCAGTCTCCGTAGCGGCCTCTACAATGAGCAGTTCTTC.

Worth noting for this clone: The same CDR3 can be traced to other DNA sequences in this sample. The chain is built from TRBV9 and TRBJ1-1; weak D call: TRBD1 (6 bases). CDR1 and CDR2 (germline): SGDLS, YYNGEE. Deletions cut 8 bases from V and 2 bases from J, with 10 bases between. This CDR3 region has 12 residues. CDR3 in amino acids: CASGQPNTEAFF. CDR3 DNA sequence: TGTGCCAGTGGACAGCCAAACACTGAAGCTTTCTTT.